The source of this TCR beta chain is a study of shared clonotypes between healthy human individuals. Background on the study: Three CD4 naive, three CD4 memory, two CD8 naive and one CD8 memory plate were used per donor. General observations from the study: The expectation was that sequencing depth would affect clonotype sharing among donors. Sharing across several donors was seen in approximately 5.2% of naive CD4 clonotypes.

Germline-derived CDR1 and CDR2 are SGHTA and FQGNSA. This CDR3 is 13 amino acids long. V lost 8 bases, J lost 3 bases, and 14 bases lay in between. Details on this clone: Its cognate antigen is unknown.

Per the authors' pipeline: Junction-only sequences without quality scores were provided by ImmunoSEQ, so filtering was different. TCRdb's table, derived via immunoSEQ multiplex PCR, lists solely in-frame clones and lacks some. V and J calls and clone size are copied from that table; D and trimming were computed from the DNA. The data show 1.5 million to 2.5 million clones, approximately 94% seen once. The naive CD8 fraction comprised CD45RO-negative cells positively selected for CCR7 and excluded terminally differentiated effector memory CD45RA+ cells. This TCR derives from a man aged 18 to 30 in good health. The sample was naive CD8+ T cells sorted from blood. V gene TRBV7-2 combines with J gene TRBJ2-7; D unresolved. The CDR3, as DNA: TGTGCCAGCGCCCCAACCTCCGTCTACGAGCAGTACTTC. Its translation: CASAPTSVYEQYF. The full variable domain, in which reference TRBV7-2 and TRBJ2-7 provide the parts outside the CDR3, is GAGVSQSPSNKVTEKGKDVELRCDPISGHTALYWYRQSLGQGLEFLIYFQGNSAPDKSGLPSDRFSAERTGGSVSTLTIQRTQQEDSAVYLCASAPTSVYEQYFGPGTRLTVT.